The 27 T cell receptor beta chains in this list originate from one sample, sequenced in a study of blood T cell repertoires in COVID-19. The method was immunoSEQ multiplex PCR; TCRdb's version includes in-frame clones alone and lacks a portion of them. The sample contains roughly 700,000 clones, more than 80% of which appear only once. The material sequenced was peripheral blood. The receptors come from a woman aged 18-35 years with acute or convalescent COVID-19.

V and J are TRBV2 and TRBJ2-2, with unresolved D. V was pared by 7 bases and J by 0 bases, with 9 bases between. Germline values: CDR1 SNHLY, CDR2 FYNNEI. This CDR3 is built from 14 residues. The CDR3 nucleotides are TGTGCCAGCACAACCTCTACGAACACCGGGGAGCTGTTTTTT. Protein: CASTTSTNTGELFF.

The J gene is TRBJ1-4, the V gene TRBV7-2; D is unresolved. Looked up from germline, CDR1 is SGHTA and CDR2 is FQGNSA. V lost 5 bases and J lost 8, with 18 bases in between. The CDR3 has 15 amino acids. CDR3 sequence: CASSPRPTRGEKLFF. The CDR3, as DNA: TGTGCCAGCAGCCCCCGACCGACCCGAGGGGAAAAACTGTTTTTT.

This clone was seen a single time. The V and J genes are TRBV6-1 and TRBJ1-2; no firm D call. CDR1 and CDR2 (germline): MNHNS, SASEGT. Deletions cut 3 bases from V and 2 bases from J, with 10 bases between. The CDR3 consists of 14 residues. The CDR3 coding sequence is TGTGCCAGCAGTGAGGGAGGACTCAACTATGGCTACACCTTC. It yields the protein CASSEGGLNYGYTF.

V and J are TRBV19 and TRBJ1-1; 11 bases fit TRBD1. This CDR3 has 18 residues. Losses at the gene ends were 6 bases for V and 1 base for J; bases not matched to a gene: 13. Germline loops: CDR1 LNHDA, CDR2 SQIVND (reference sequence). For the CDR3, the DNA is TGTGCCAGTAGCGTTTATTCCTTGGACAGGGGGCAGAACACTGAAGCTTTCTTT. It translates to CASSVYSLDRGQNTEAFF.

The V gene is TRBV7-6, the J gene TRBJ2-7; D call uncertain. V dropped 5 bases and J dropped 4 bases, with 15 bases sitting between them. CDR1 and CDR2 from the germline V gene are SGHVS and FNYEAQ. The CDR3 is made up of 14 amino acids. DNA for the CDR3: TGTGCCAGCAGCCCAGCCGTCGGGTTGTACGAGCAGTACTTC. Translated: CASSPAVGLYEQYF.

This chain uses TRBV19 with TRBJ1-4; a weak D match, TRBD1 (6 bases). Germline lookup yields CDR1 LNHDA and CDR2 SQIVND (reference sequence). The CDR3 loop spans 17 amino acids. The V end was cut by 4 bases, the J end by 7 bases, with 22 bases between. The CDR3 coding sequence is TGTGCCAGTAGTACCACCGGGACAAGGATACGCGTTGAAAAACTGTTTTTT. Protein sequence: CASSTTGTRIRVEKLFF.

V gene TRBV2 combines with J gene TRBJ1-2; D is unclear. There are 14 residues in the CDR3. The V gene lost 4 bases and the J gene lost 5 bases, with 14 bases spanning the gap. Germline assignment: CDR1 SNHLY and CDR2 FYNNEI. CDR3 DNA sequence: TGTGCCAGCAGTGTCCGGGAGGGAGTGTATGGCTACACCTTC. Translation gives CASSVREGVYGYTF.

In its sample, this clone was seen a few times. The chain carries TRBV30 and TRBJ1-1; D is ambiguous. Trimming took 2 bases from V and 0 from J, leaving 7 bases between them. Germline V gene data show CDR1 as GTSNPN and CDR2 as SVGIG (reference sequence). The CDR3 spans 13 residues. This chain's CDR3 is CAWSRVLNTEAFF. As DNA, the CDR3 is TGTGCCTGGAGTCGGGTTTTGAACACTGAAGCTTTCTTT.

J is TRBJ1-2 and V is TRBV6-6; D perhaps matches TRBD1 (5 bases). CDR1 is MNHNY, CDR2 SVGAGI, per germline (reference sequence). V was clipped by 8 bases and J by 8 bases, with 12 bases between them. This CDR3 is 11 amino acids long. The CDR3 DNA is TGTGCCAGCGGAGGGGCGGGCGGCTACACCTTC. Its translation is CASGGAGGYTF.

The V and J genes are TRBV12-3 or TRBV12-4 and TRBJ1-2; TRBD1 matches 7 bases. With 5 bases clipped from V and 4 bases from J, the junction kept 4 bases outside the gene matches. The length of the CDR3 is 13 residues. In DNA form, the CDR3 reads TGTGCCAGCAGTGTGACAGGGCCCTATGGCTACACCTTC. Amino acids: CASSVTGPYGYTF.

The CDR3 region has the DNA TGTGCCAGCAGTGAAAATCTTCATAAGAGGACCATATATTTT. Amino acids: CASSENLHKRTIYF. V is TRBV6-1 and J is TRBJ1-3; D call uncertain. The CDR3 sequence is 14 residues long. Germline lookup yields CDR1 MNHNS and CDR2 SASEGT. The V gene lost 2 bases and the J gene lost 10 bases, with 15 bases spanning the gap.

V and J are TRBV29-1 and TRBJ1-3; 7 bases are shared with TRBD1. After removal of 4 bases from V and 0 bases from J, the junction contained 9 bases not matched to a gene. The CDR3 extends over 16 amino acids. The germline gives CDR1 SQVTM, CDR2 ANQGSEA. The CDR3 sequence: CSVATGEPLSGNTIYF. The CDR3 nucleotides read TGCAGCGTTGCCACAGGGGAGCCCCTCTCTGGAAACACCATATATTTT.

This clone was found once. This chain joins TRBV20-1 and TRBJ2-3; the match to TRBD1 covers 7 bases. Trimming took 6 bases from V and 6 from J; bases not matched to a gene: 3. The germline gives CDR1 DFQATT, CDR2 SNEGSKA (reference sequence). The CDR3 has 11 residues. CDR3 amino acids: CSAQGIDTQYF. The DNA for the CDR3 is TGCAGTGCACAGGGGATTGATACGCAGTATTTT.

This chain connects TRBV9 to TRBJ2-1, with TRBD2 identical over 12 bases. In germline, CDR1 is SGDLS, CDR2 YYNGEE. There are 13 residues in the CDR3. Trimming cost V 3 bases and J 14 bases; bases outside gene matches: 6. CDR3 amino acids: CASSGLAGAPEFF. CDR3 sequence (DNA): TGTGCCAGCAGCGGACTAGCGGGGGCCCCCGAGTTCTTC.

The chain combines TRBV5-1 with TRBJ1-4; the match to TRBD1 covers 10 bases. The CDR3 sequence is 14 residues long. In germline, CDR1 is SGHRS, CDR2 YFSETQ. The trim removed 4 bases at V and 8 bases at J, leaving 5 bases unmatched. CDR3 coding DNA: TGCGCCAGCAGCCCGGGACAGGGGATGGAAAAACTGTTTTTT. Protein sequence: CASSPGQGMEKLFF.

This clone was counted a single time. V and J are TRBV11-3 and TRBJ2-3; D perhaps matches TRBD2 (5 bases). The CDR3 runs 15 residues. Trimming pared 5 bases from V and 2 bases from J, leaving 14 bases between. CDR1 and CDR2 from the germline V gene are SGHNT and YENEEA. The CDR3 protein is CASSAAGRNTDTQYF. The CDR3 DNA follows: TGTGCCAGCAGCGCCGCGGGCCGAAACACAGATACGCAGTATTTT.

The count of this clone is one. V gene TRBV11-2 combines with J gene TRBJ2-7, with 8 positions matching TRBD2. The CDR3 runs 15 residues. J gave up 6 bases and V 1 base, and 8 bases lay outside the gene matches. Germline V lookup: CDR1 SGHAT, CDR2 FQNNGV. CDR3 protein: CASSLAGGPTGEQYF. The CDR3 DNA sequence: TGTGCCAGCAGCTTAGCGGGGGGGCCCACCGGCGAGCAGTACTTC.

The chain joins TRBV19 to TRBJ1-2; D not certain. V gave up 0 bases and J gave up 4 bases, with 12 bases separating them. Germline V gene lookup returns CDR1 LNHDA and CDR2 SQIVND (reference sequence). The CDR3 length is 15 residues. CDR3 DNA: TGTGCCAGTAGTATAGATCCCGACATACCCTATGGCTACACCTTC. Translated: CASSIDPDIPYGYTF.

J is TRBJ1-6 and V is TRBV18, with D unclear. V lost 3 bases, J lost 4 bases, and 13 bases lay in between. CDR3 size: 16 residues. Germline CDR1 reads KGHSH; CDR2 reads LQKENI. The CDR3 sequence is CASSPFELKYNSPLHF. Here the CDR3 DNA reads TGTGCCAGCTCACCGTTCGAGCTAAAATATAATTCACCCCTCCACTTT.

The CDR3 is CASSLYSSGGALKQFF. The CDR3 DNA is TGCGCCAGCAGCTTGTACTCTAGCGGGGGGGCCCTAAAGCAGTTCTTC. The rearrangement links TRBV5-1 to TRBJ2-1, with 12 bases that match TRBD2. Germline V gene sequence: CDR1 SGHRS, CDR2 YFSETQ. V was clipped by 1 base and J by 11 bases; unmatched bases: 10. This CDR3 is 16 amino acids long.

The chain is built from TRBV27 and TRBJ1-4; no definite D call. Germline values: CDR1 MNHEY, CDR2 SMNVEV (reference sequence). V dropped 6 bases and J dropped 5 bases, with 4 bases sitting between them. There are 11 residues in the CDR3. CDR3: CASSSNEKLFF. CDR3 nucleotides: TGTGCCAGCAGCTCGAATGAAAAACTGTTTTTT.

This chain connects TRBV19 to TRBJ1-5, with no clear D. The CDR3 runs to 13 residues. From germline, CDR1 is LNHDA and CDR2 SQIVND (reference sequence). Trimming removed 0 bases at V and 5 bases at J, with 5 bases between. CDR3: CASSIDRYQPQHF. Written as DNA, the CDR3 is TGTGCCAGTAGTATAGATCGTTATCAGCCCCAGCATTTT. Full variable domain (outside the CDR3, taken from reference TRBV19 and TRBJ1-5): DGGITQSPKYLFRKEGQNVTLSCEQNLNHDAMYWYRQDPGQGLRLIYYSQIVNDFQKGDIAEGYSVSREKKESFPLTVTSAQKNPTAFYLCASSIDRYQPQHFGDGTRLSIL.

The chain couples TRBV6-5 to TRBJ1-2, with 7 bases aligning to TRBD1. With V trimmed by 6 bases and J by 4 bases, 8 bases remained unmatched. Germline CDR1 and CDR2: MNHEY and SVGAGI. The CDR3 has 14 amino acids. The CDR3 spells CASSTGDPSYGYTF. The CDR3 bases are TGTGCCAGCAGCACAGGGGATCCCTCCTATGGCTACACCTTC.

V is TRBV19 and J is TRBJ1-2; D remains ambiguous. The germline V gene encodes CDR1 LNHDA and CDR2 SQIVND (reference sequence). The length of the CDR3 is 15 residues. The V and J ends lost 1 base and 0 bases respectively, with 9 bases between them. This CDR3 is CASSIAGLPNYGYTF. The CDR3 coding sequence is TGTGCCAGTAGTATAGCGGGTCTCCCTAACTATGGCTACACCTTC. Full variable domain (rest looked up from reference TRBV19 and TRBJ1-2): DGGITQSPKYLFRKEGQNVTLSCEQNLNHDAMYWYRQDPGQGLRLIYYSQIVNDFQKGDIAEGYSVSREKKESFPLTVTSAQKNPTAFYLCASSIAGLPNYGYTFGSGTRLTVV.

V usage is TRBV30 and J usage is TRBJ1-2; D is undetermined. The V and J ends lost 8 bases and 3 bases respectively, with 13 bases between them. From germline, CDR1 is GTSNPN and CDR2 SVGIG (reference sequence). The CDR3 runs to 12 residues. CDR3 nucleotide sequence: TGTGCCGGGGAGATTGGCCACTATGGCTACACCTTC. Residues: CAGEIGHYGYTF. The whole variable domain, remainder taken from reference TRBV30 and TRBJ1-2, is SQTIHQWPATLVQPVGSPLSLECTVEGTSNPNLYWYRQAAGRGLQLLFYSVGIGQISSEVPQNLSASRPQDRQFILSSKKLLLSDSGFYLCAGEIGHYGYTFGSGTRLTVV.

As to this clone: Distinct nucleotide sequences in the sample also encode this CDR3. The chain carries TRBV6-5 and TRBJ1-2; D is perhaps TRBD1 (5 bases). V lost 2 bases to trimming and J lost 8 bases, with 9 bases between them. In germline, CDR1 is MNHEY, CDR2 SVGAGI. The CDR3 is made up of 12 amino acids. CDR3 region: CASSYPGGGYTF. The CDR3 region has the DNA TGTGCCAGCAGTTACCCGGGGGGGGGCTACACCTTC.

The DNA of the CDR3 is TGTGCCAGCAGCGTAAGAGGCGGGCGGGACCGATACACAGATACGCAGTATTTT. Protein sequence: CASSVRGGRDRYTDTQYF. V gene TRBV9 combines with J gene TRBJ2-3; maybe TRBD2 (6 bases). The V and J ends lost 1 base and 2 bases respectively, with 20 bases between them. Germline V gene sequence: CDR1 SGDLS, CDR2 YYNGEE. The CDR3 spans 18 residues.